These 9 T cell receptor beta chains were all obtained from the same sample, sequenced in a study of molecular identifiers for immune sequencing clone quantification. MiXCR, run by TCRdb on the PCR reads, gives a single entry per CDR3 protein. The table records 65,000 to 70,000 distinct CDR3 sequences, 15% to 20% of them present only once. Sequencing input: naive CD8+ T cells from blood, with Jurkat cell RNA spiked in. The subset is: FACS-sorted CD8+CD4-CCR7+CD45RA+ naive T cells. The source of these receptors is a human donor in good health. Some libraries in this study had Jurkat cell RNA spiked in.

The chain recombines TRBV2 with TRBJ2-7, with D uncertain. This CDR3 has 11 residues. Looked up from germline, CDR1 is SNHLY and CDR2 is FYNNEI. Trimming took 4 bases from V and 6 from J, leaving 7 bases between them. Written as DNA, the CDR3 is TGTGCCAGCAGTGGTGATACCGAGCAGTACTTC. Translating it yields CASSGDTEQYF.

This clonotype showed up many times. This chain uses TRBV3-1 with TRBJ1-1; D unresolved. With 1 base removed from V and 4 bases from J, the gap between germline ends came to 10 bases. The CDR3 length is 14 residues. Germline CDR1 and CDR2: LGHDT and YNNKEL (reference sequence). In DNA form, the CDR3 reads TGTGCCAGCAGCCAAGTGATCAGCGGCACTGAAGCTTTCTTT. The encoded protein is CASSQVISGTEAFF.

A remark on this clonotype: This may stem from a read error, because a much larger clone lies one nucleotide away. Here the CDR3 omits its conserved ending phenylalanine or tryptophan, so a read error is the likely source. The rearrangement joins TRBV29-1 to TRBJ2-3, with D possibly being TRBD1 (6 bases). The germline CDR1 and CDR2 sequences are SQVTM and ANQGSEA. V lost 4 bases and J lost 1, with 9 bases in between. The CDR3 contains 13 residues. DNA for the CDR3: TGCAGCGTTGGGGGGCGCGGCACAGATACGCAGTATTCT. Translating it yields CSVGGRGTDTQYS.

In its sample, this clonotype was seen many times. This chain links TRBV7-9 with TRBJ2-7, with 7 bases aligning to TRBD2. CDR1 SEHNR and CDR2 FQNEAQ come from the germline V gene (reference sequence). The CDR3 is 13 residues long. Losses at the gene ends were 4 bases for V and 4 bases for J; bases not matched to a gene: 4. The CDR3 region has the DNA TGTGCCAGCAGCTACCTAGCGGAGTACGAGCAGTACTTC. It specifies CASSYLAEYEQYF.

This clonotype was seen ten or more times. The CDR3 region is CSAPEPVNTGELFF. In nucleotides, the CDR3 is TGCAGTGCCCCAGAACCCGTGAACACCGGGGAGCTGTTTTTT. The chain is built from TRBV20-1 and TRBJ2-2, with D hard to call. Between the trimmed V and J ends, which lost 6 bases and 1 base, there was a span of 12 bases. CDR1 is DFQATT, CDR2 SNEGSKA, per germline (reference sequence). This CDR3 spans 14 amino acids.

The chain combines TRBV6-6 with TRBJ1-6, with D unresolved. Germline values: CDR1 MNHNY, CDR2 SVGAGI (reference sequence). Between the trimmed V and J ends, which lost 5 bases and 7 bases, there was a span of 6 bases. This CDR3 spans 12 amino acids. In nucleotides, the CDR3 is TGTGCCAGCAGTCCGCCCAATTCACCCCTCCACTTT. Translation: CASSPPNSPLHF.

A remark on this clonotype: The junction and the germline gene differ at one end; a read error may be behind it. The CDR3 sequence: CASRGNYGCTF. In DNA form, the CDR3 reads TGTGCCAGCCGTGGCAACTATGGCTGCACCTTC. V and J are TRBV9 and TRBJ1-2; D not resolved. The CDR3 runs 11 residues. The germline V gene encodes CDR1 SGDLS and CDR2 YYNGEE.

Ten or more counts support this clonotype. The V call is TRBV7-2, the J call TRBJ2-1; D perhaps matches TRBD2 (6 bases). CDR3 length: 17 amino acids. Trimming left V 0 bases short and J 5 bases short, with 17 bases between. Germline CDR1 is SGHTA and CDR2 is FQGNSA. The CDR3 region is CASSLARGLPENNEQFF. The DNA of the CDR3 is TGTGCCAGCAGCTTAGCGCGTGGACTACCGGAGAACAATGAGCAGTTCTTC.

Concerning this clonotype itself: This may be a read error, as it is one base from a much larger clone. This rearrangement joins TRBV2 to TRBJ2-3, with unresolved D. Germline assignment: CDR1 SNHLY and CDR2 FYNNEI. The CDR3 has 14 residues. CDR3 loop: CASGEDPRPDTQYF. The CDR3 DNA reads as TGTGCCAGCGGTGAAGACCCAAGACCGGATACGCAGTATTTT.